Described below is a single TCR beta chain sequence and its context. This sample is part of a study of blood T cell repertoires in COVID-19. Across the study: Both acute and convalescent COVID-19 samples were obtained from the United States, Italy and Spain.

TCRdb's copy holds only in-frame clones and misses some; the assay was immunoSEQ multiplex PCR. The table records approximately 270,000 clones, approximately 85% of them present only once. Symptom resolution, clearance, or two negative PCRs marked donors in Cohort 3 as recovered. The sample was PBMCs or T cells enriched from blood (not recorded which). The TCR sequence derives from a woman aged 25 to 39 who had recovered from COVID-19.

CDR3 DNA: TGTGCCAGCAGAAAGGACAGGAACAATCAGCCCCAGCATTTT. Its protein is CASRKDRNNQPQHF. The chain joins TRBV6-5 to TRBJ1-5, with TRBD1 matching over 7 bases. The CDR3 covers 14 residues. V shed 6 bases and J 3 bases; nucleotides not matched to a gene: 5. Germline CDR1 reads MNHEY; CDR2 reads SVGAGI.